The rows below give T cell receptor beta chains drawn from one sample of a study of T-cell reconstitution after alpha-beta-depleted transplantation in children. From the PCR reads, TCRdb called clonotypes with MiXCR, one entry per CDR3 protein. Of around 410,000 distinct CDR3 sequences detected, 11% appear once; the ten largest clones hold nearly 5.5%. The specimen was PBMCs from the stem cell graft donor, collected from the stem cell graft. All receptors derive from a human donor who donated a stem cell graft to a child with acute myeloid leukemia. Each CDR3 is given without its conserved first and last residue. Each record gives: clone size, J gene, V gene, CDR3 protein. Some rows mark clone size as missing; the rest say once, few, many or name a class of expanded clone.

.	TRBJ2-3	TRBV7-9	ASSFRVLEGDTQY
.	TRBJ2-5	TRBV4-3	ASSQGLTAGETQY
few	TRBJ1-4	TRBV5-1	ASSLAPTGTNEKLF
.	TRBJ2-2	TRBV5-1	ASSPRGTGGRTGELF
.	TRBJ1-4	TRBV7-9	ASGEQGPTNEKLF
few	TRBJ2-1	TRBV5-1	ASSLSGDSYNEQF
.	TRBJ2-7	TRBV10-3	AISGWGTYEQY
few	TRBJ2-3	TRBV5-6	ASSNTGARHTQY
.	TRBJ2-7	TRBV6-2/TRBV6-3	ASTTGGTGGGEQY
many	TRBJ2-3	TRBV5-1	ASSLDGTSTDTQY
few	TRBJ1-3	TRBV4-1	ASSQEGVYGNTIY
.	TRBJ2-7	TRBV7-9	ASSGRVSYEQY
.	TRBJ2-7	TRBV20-1	SARSEAYEQY
few	TRBJ2-5	TRBV20-1	SATPGTGVETQY
few	TRBJ2-1	TRBV7-9	ASSLGSAGVGNEQF
many	TRBJ2-7	TRBV6-1	ASSPQKTSGLSYEQY
.	TRBJ2-7	TRBV20-1	SAALSGRPTYEQY
.	TRBJ1-5	TRBV29-1	SAASGTGIDQPQH
.	TRBJ2-1	TRBV29-1	SVARSFSGRGKEQF
few	TRBJ2-1	TRBV25-1	ASSSPGVHEQF
.	TRBJ2-3	TRBV20-1	SARGHGTGVDTQY
.	TRBJ2-1	TRBV7-8	ASSLRRDYNEQF
few	TRBJ2-1	TRBV20-1	SARDVTWGAYNEQF
.	TRBJ1-6	TRBV7-6	ASSLRQDNSPLH
.	TRBJ2-2	TRBV6-1	ASSRQGRATGELF
few	TRBJ2-7	TRBV20-1	SARGGSSHTEQY
few	TRBJ2-3	TRBV3-1	ASSHLEGGLGHTDTQY
many	TRBJ1-2	TRBV4-1	ASSQVLTPNYGYT
few	TRBJ2-3	TRBV7-6	ASSLVRDKAQY
many	TRBJ1-5	TRBV20-1	SVSSGLGQPQH
few	TRBJ2-2	TRBV7-6	ASSLGQGTVGELF
few	TRBJ1-6	TRBV7-2	ASSLQDRVISPLH
.	TRBJ1-6	TRBV20-1	SAITNNSPLH
.	TRBJ2-1	TRBV5-1	ASSWTGAGGNEQF
few	TRBJ2-5	TRBV6-4	ASSERGSPGETQY
few	TRBJ2-3	TRBV29-1	SVEDPIVAFITDTQY
few	TRBJ1-6	TRBV7-2	ASSLVGQGFNSPLH
many	TRBJ2-2	TRBV4-3	ASSQVDGELF
many	TRBJ2-2	TRBV12-3/TRBV12-4	ASSLVGVGTGELF
many	TRBJ2-1	TRBV9	ASSPLTGGYEQF